Each of the 5 T cell receptor beta chains below was sequenced from the same sample in a study of cytomegalovirus exposure and HLA in healthy donors. PCR amplification relied on 60 Vbeta primers (plus 13 Jbeta primers). Only in-frame clones appear in the TCRdb table, and some are missing; sequencing was by immunoSEQ multiplex PCR. Among some 130,000 clones listed, roughly 78% were seen once. Sequencing was carried out using PBMCs. Receptors were obtained from a male donor in good health and CMV-seronegative.

Here the CDR3 reads CASSPRYSTGKNYEQYF. CDR3 nucleotide sequence: TGTGCCAGCAGCCCCCGATACTCGACAGGGAAGAACTACGAGCAGTACTTC. The chain couples TRBV9 to TRBJ2-7, with 7 bases aligning to TRBD1. Per germline, CDR1 SGDLS and CDR2 YYNGEE. CDR3 length: 17 amino acids. The trim removed 4 bases at V and 3 bases at J, leaving 16 bases unmatched.

This chain links TRBV15 with TRBJ2-3; a weak D match, TRBD2 (6 bases). Germline loops: CDR1 LNHNV, CDR2 YYDKDF (reference sequence). V lost 4 bases to trimming and J lost 2 bases, with 10 bases between them. This CDR3 is 14 amino acids long. CDR3 amino acids: CATSMGGDTDTQYF. The CDR3 DNA is TGTGCCACCAGCATGGGCGGGGACACAGATACGCAGTATTTT.

The gene calls are TRBV7-9 and TRBJ1-2, with 8 bases fitting TRBD1. The CDR3 has 13 amino acids. Germline loops: CDR1 SEHNR, CDR2 FQNEAQ (reference sequence). The V and J ends lost 4 bases and 8 bases, in that order; junction bases with no gene match: 6. The CDR3 sequence: CASSSGTGSGYTF. The DNA for the CDR3 is TGTGCCAGCAGCTCCGGGACAGGTTCCGGCTACACCTTC.

The rearrangement uses TRBV2 and TRBJ1-1; unclear D gene. The CDR3 is 13 amino acids. V was clipped by 1 base and J by 7 bases, with 10 bases between them. In germline, CDR1 is SNHLY, CDR2 FYNNEI. The CDR3, as DNA: TGTGCCAGCAGTGAAGGTATAGGGAGTGAAGCTTTCTTT. It codes for CASSEGIGSEAFF. The whole variable domain, filled in from reference TRBV2 and TRBJ1-1, reads EPEVTQTPSHQVTQMGQEVILRCVPISNHLYFYWYRQILGQKVEFLVSFYNNEISEKSEIFDDQFSVERPDGSNFTLKIRSTKLEDSAMYFCASSEGIGSEAFFGQGTRLTVV.

The genes are TRBV6-1 and TRBJ2-1; D is possibly TRBD2 (7 bases). This CDR3 spans 14 amino acids. Germline V gives CDR1 MNHNS, CDR2 SASEGT. Trimming removed 6 bases from V and 4 bases from J, with 13 bases in between. The CDR3 spells CASRGGTRYNEQFF. The CDR3 DNA is TGTGCCAGCAGGGGAGGGACAAGATACAATGAGCAGTTCTTC.